A selection of T cell receptor beta chains follows, all from one sample in a study of T cells after posttransplantation cyclophosphamide. TCRdb keeps only in-frame clones here, not all; method: immunoSEQ multiplex PCR. The table lists roughly 49,000 clones, with no singletons. The sample was PBMCs. The source of these receptors is a man aged 40-55 years in good health, CMV-negative, and a related stem cell transplant donor. CDR3s include the opening cysteine and the closing phenylalanine or tryptophan. A D gene is named only where the DNA matches it firmly. Rows may omit the clone size; those that give it use once, few, many or a size class.

>TRBJ2-7|many|TRBD2|TRBV4-2
TGTGCCAGCAGCCCTGGTAGCGGGGATTCCTACGAGCAGTACTTC
CASSPGSGDSYEQYF
>TRBJ1-1|many|TRBD1|TRBV6-6
TGTGCCAGCTATTACAGGGGGCATGTCGACACTGAAGCTTTCTTT
CASYYRGHVDTEAFF
>TRBJ2-2|many|TRBD2|TRBV18
TGTGCCAGCTCACCGGCTAGCGGGAAAACCGGGGAGCTGTTTTTT
CASSPASGKTGELFF
>TRBJ2-2|many|TRBD1|TRBV19
TGTGCCAGTAGTATCGGGGACAGGGGTACGACCGGGGAGCTGTTTTTT
CASSIGDRGTTGELFF
>TRBJ1-1|many|NA|TRBV12-5
TGTGCTAGTGGTTTGGGCAGGGAGAACACTGAAGCTTTCTTT
CASGLGRENTEAFF
>TRBJ2-7|many|NA|TRBV19
TGTGCCAGTAGACAGGGAGACGAGCAGTACTTC
CASRQGDEQYF
>TRBJ2-7|many|NA|TRBV7-8
TGTGCCAGCAGCCTAAGCTCCTACGAGCAGTACTTC
CASSLSSYEQYF
>TRBJ2-1|many|NA|TRBV27
TGTGCCAGCAGCCGTAGTCCGGGGTCCTACAATGAGCAGTTCTTC
CASSRSPGSYNEQFF
>TRBJ2-7|few|NA|TRBV25-1
TGTGCCAGCGGTGAACGACCGGGGAGCAACGAGCAGTACTTC
CASGERPGSNEQYF
>TRBJ2-1|many|NA|TRBV10-3
TGTGCCATCAGTGAGCCCGGGACAGAGCAGTTCTTC
CAISEPGTEQFF
>TRBJ2-2|many|TRBD2|TRBV5-4
TGTGCCAGCAGCTGGGCCCGGGAGGGGCCCAACACCGGGGAGCTGTTTTTT
CASSWAREGPNTGELFF
>TRBJ2-3|many|TRBD1|TRBV7-9
TGTGCCAGCAGCACCAGGGACAGGGATAGCACAGATACGCAGTATTTT
CASSTRDRDSTDTQYF
>TRBJ2-1|NA|TRBD2|TRBV28
TGTGCCAGCAGAGTGGGGGGGGGACTAGCGTACAATGAGCAGTTCTTC
CASRVGGGLAYNEQFF
>TRBJ2-5|many|TRBD2|TRBV7-7
TGTGCTAGCAGCTTAACGGCTAGCGGGTTCCAAGAGACCCAGTACTTC
CASSLTASGFQETQYF
>TRBJ1-2|many|TRBD1|TRBV7-2
TGTGCCAGCAGCCAGGGGACAGGATATGGCTACACCTTC
CASSQGTGYGYTF
>TRBJ1-6|few|NA|TRBV6-4
TGTGCCAGCAGCCCCGGGGGTTCAGGGAGCAATTCACCCCTCCACTTT
CASSPGGSGSNSPLHF
>TRBJ2-1|many|TRBD2|TRBV27
TGTGCCAGCATTATCGCAGCGGGAGGCCTCCATGAGCAGTTCTTC
CASIIAAGGLHEQFF
>TRBJ1-4|many|NA|TRBV4-1
TGCGCCAGCAGCCAAGACACAGGGTCTAATGAAAAACTGTTTTTT
CASSQDTGSNEKLFF
>TRBJ1-4|many|NA|TRBV30
TGTGCCTGGAGGTATAACAGGGAAAAACTGTTTTTT
CAWRYNREKLFF
>TRBJ1-2|many|TRBD1|TRBV30
TGTGCCTGGAGTGACGACAGGGGGCCCTATGGCTACACCTTC
CAWSDDRGPYGYTF
>TRBJ2-2|many|TRBD2|TRBV11-2
TGTGCCAGCAGCCCTCCCAGGCTAGCGGGCCGAGCCGGGGAGCTGTTTTTT
CASSPPRLAGRAGELFF
>TRBJ2-7|few|TRBD1|TRBV9
TGTGCCAGCAGCTCCCACAGGGGGCCCTCCGAGCAGTACTTC
CASSSHRGPSEQYF
>TRBJ1-1|many|TRBD1|TRBV28
TGTGCCAGCAGACAAACAGGGGTGAACACTGAAGCTTTCTTT
CASRQTGVNTEAFF
>TRBJ2-7|many|NA|TRBV7-2
TGTGCCAGCAGCTTAGTGACAGGTATTTCCTACGAGCAGTACTTC
CASSLVTGISYEQYF
>TRBJ1-2|many|NA|TRBV6-5
TGTGCCAGCAGCGTACAGGGAATCGGCGGCTACACCTTC
CASSVQGIGGYTF
>TRBJ2-1|many|NA|TRBV28
TGTGCCAGCAGTTTAATAGTTCTGGTCAATGAGCAGTTCTTC
CASSLIVLVNEQFF
>TRBJ1-2|many|NA|TRBV19
TGTGCCAGTAGACGGACATTTGCCTATGGCTACACCTTC
CASRRTFAYGYTF
>TRBJ2-7|many|TRBD2|TRBV5-1
TGCGCCAGCAGGTATCTAGCGGGGGCCTCCTACGAGCAGTACTTC
CASRYLAGASYEQYF
>TRBJ1-5|many|NA|TRBV28
TGTGCCAGCAGTTTATTCCGGACAGTTATAAGGGGACCAACCCAGCATTTT
CASSLFRTVIRGPTQHF
>TRBJ1-5|many|NA|TRBV30
TGTGCCTGGAAAGGGGTAGGAAGCAATCAGCCCCAGCATTTT
CAWKGVGSNQPQHF
>TRBJ1-5|many|NA|TRBV10-1
TGCGCCAGCAGTACAGGACCTAATCAGCCCCAGCATTTT
CASSTGPNQPQHF
>TRBJ2-1|many|NA|TRBV2
TGTGCCAGCAGTGAAGAAATCACTTCCTACAATGAGCAGTTCTTC
CASSEEITSYNEQFF
>TRBJ2-1|many|NA|TRBV7-9
TGTGCCAGCAGCTTAGAACAGAGCTCCTACAATGAGCAGTTCTTC
CASSLEQSSYNEQFF
>TRBJ1-5|many|TRBD1|TRBV27
TGTGCCAGCAGTCGCTCGGACAGGGTTGATCAGCCCCAGCATTTT
CASSRSDRVDQPQHF
>TRBJ2-7|NA|TRBD2|TRBV7-2
TGTGCCAGCAGCTCCGGTCTAGCGGGAGTATACGAGCAGTACTTC
CASSSGLAGVYEQYF
>TRBJ2-7|many|NA|TRBV27
TGTGCCAGCAGTTTAGACCTCAGGGGTACCTACGAGCAGTACTTC
CASSLDLRGTYEQYF
>TRBJ2-1|many|TRBD2|TRBV27
TGTGCCAGCAGCCCATACCTCGGGACTAGCGTGTACAATGAGCAGTTCTTC
CASSPYLGTSVYNEQFF
>TRBJ1-4|many|NA|TRBV30
TGTGCCTGGAGTAATCTGGGAGGGAGTGAAAAACTGTTTTTT
CAWSNLGGSEKLFF
>TRBJ2-3|many|NA|TRBV6-1
TGTGCCAGCAGTGAAGTGGCGGCCGGGTACACAGATACGCAGTATTTT
CASSEVAAGYTDTQYF
>TRBJ2-3|many|TRBD2|TRBV2
TGTGCCAGCAGTGAAGCGCTTTGGGCGGGAGCAGCAGATACGCAGTATTTT
CASSEALWAGAADTQYF
>TRBJ1-5|many|NA|TRBV28
TGTGCCAGCTGTAAGTCGGGTCAGCCCCAGCATTTT
CASCKSGQPQHF
>TRBJ2-3|many|NA|TRBV19
TGTGCCAGTAGTCTCCCCGTCGGTAGGGGTGCAGATACGCAGTATTTT
CASSLPVGRGADTQYF
>TRBJ1-5|many|NA|TRBV5-1
TGCGCCAGCAGCTTGGCGGGGTTCGCCAATCAGCCCCAGCATTTT
CASSLAGFANQPQHF
>TRBJ2-1|few|TRBD2|TRBV27
TGTGCCAGCAGTTTATTCGTCGGTAGCGGGAGCTACTACAATGAGCAGTTCTTC
CASSLFVGSGSYYNEQFF
>TRBJ2-5|many|TRBD2|TRBV5-4
TGTGCCAGCAGCTCGGGGGGGGAACAAGAGACCCAGTACTTC
CASSSGGEQETQYF
>TRBJ1-5|many|NA|TRBV21-1
TGTGCCAGCAGGTCGGTCAGGGGATTTGATCAGCCCCAGCATTTT
CASRSVRGFDQPQHF
>TRBJ1-1|many|TRBD1|TRBV19
TGTGCCAGTAGACGGGACAGATCGGACGCTCCAATAGAAGCTTTCTTT
CASRRDRSDAPIEAFF
>TRBJ1-5|many|NA|TRBV7-8
TGTGCCAGCAGCTTAGTCATTCAGCCTAGAAATCAGCCCCAGCATTTT
CASSLVIQPRNQPQHF
>TRBJ2-3|many|NA|TRBV7-9
TGTGCCAGCAGCTTAGGATCTAGCGATTCAGATACGCAGTATTTT
CASSLGSSDSDTQYF
>TRBJ1-1|many|TRBD1|TRBV5-1
TGCGCCAGCAGTTACAGGGGAGGAAACACTGAAGCTTTCTTT
CASSYRGGNTEAFF
>TRBJ2-7|many|TRBD2|TRBV7-8
TGTGCCAGCAGAACCGGACTAGCGGGAGAGCAGTACTTC
CASRTGLAGEQYF
>TRBJ1-5|many|TRBD1|TRBV27
TGTGCCAGCAGTTGGGGCACAGGGGATCAGCCCCAGCATTTT
CASSWGTGDQPQHF
>TRBJ2-4|many|NA|TRBV7-9
TGTGCCAGCAGCTTGGCGGGCCCTCAAAACATTCAGTACTTC
CASSLAGPQNIQYF
>TRBJ2-1|many|TRBD2|TRBV28
TGTGCCAGCAGTTTCTCGGACGGGAGGAGAGATGAGCAGTTCTTC
CASSFSDGRRDEQFF
>TRBJ1-6|NA|NA|TRBV19
TGTGCCAGTAGTATATCGCGCAGGGGTGGTTCACCCCTCCACTTT
CASSISRRGGSPLHF
>TRBJ2-7|many|NA|TRBV2
TGTGCCAGCGGGGACACAAGCTCCTACGAGCAGTACTTC
CASGDTSSYEQYF
>TRBJ2-7|many|TRBD2|TRBV2
TGTGCCAGCAAGGGACTAGCGGGAGCCGCGTACTTC
CASKGLAGAAYF
>TRBJ2-7|many|NA|TRBV4-1
TGCGCCAGCAGCCAAGCTTCAGACTTCTACGAGCAGTACTTC
CASSQASDFYEQYF
>TRBJ2-3|many|TRBD2|TRBV14
TGTGCCAGCAGCTCCCTACTAGCGGGAAGCACAGATACGCAGTATTTT
CASSSLLAGSTDTQYF
>TRBJ2-3|many|TRBD2|TRBV29-1
TGCAGCGTTCTAGCGGGCCGCACAGATACGCAGTATTTT
CSVLAGRTDTQYF